The clone carrying this T cell receptor (beta chain) was detected a few times. The target antigen is unknown. TCRdb's table, derived via immunoSEQ multiplex PCR, lists solely in-frame clones and lacks some. The sample includes about 130,000 clones, approximately 80% of them seen just once. The record originates from a study of cytotoxic CD8 clonotypes in ibrutinib-treated CLL. General observations from the study: Once treatment began, public clonotypes, which were uncommon, contracted or stayed stable.

The receptor's source is a human donor with chronic lymphocytic leukemia. The sample was PBMCs, taken after 12 months of ibrutinib treatment.

CDR3 sequence: CASSLGRGDTEAFF. The CDR3 DNA reads TGCGCCAGCAGCCTAGGAAGGGGTGACACTGAAGCTTTCTTT. V is TRBV5-1 and J is TRBJ1-1; D is possibly TRBD1 (5 bases). This CDR3 spans 14 amino acids. Germline CDR1 and CDR2: SGHRS and YFSETQ. The germline V and J ends were trimmed by 4 bases and 3 bases, with 13 bases remaining between them. The full variable domain, in which reference TRBV5-1 and TRBJ1-1 provide the parts outside the CDR3, is KAGVTQTPRYLIKTRGQQVTLSCSPISGHRSVSWYQQTPGQGLQFLFEYFSETQRNKGNFPGRFSGRQFSNSRSEMNVSTLELGDSALYLCASSLGRGDTEAFFGQGTRLTVV.